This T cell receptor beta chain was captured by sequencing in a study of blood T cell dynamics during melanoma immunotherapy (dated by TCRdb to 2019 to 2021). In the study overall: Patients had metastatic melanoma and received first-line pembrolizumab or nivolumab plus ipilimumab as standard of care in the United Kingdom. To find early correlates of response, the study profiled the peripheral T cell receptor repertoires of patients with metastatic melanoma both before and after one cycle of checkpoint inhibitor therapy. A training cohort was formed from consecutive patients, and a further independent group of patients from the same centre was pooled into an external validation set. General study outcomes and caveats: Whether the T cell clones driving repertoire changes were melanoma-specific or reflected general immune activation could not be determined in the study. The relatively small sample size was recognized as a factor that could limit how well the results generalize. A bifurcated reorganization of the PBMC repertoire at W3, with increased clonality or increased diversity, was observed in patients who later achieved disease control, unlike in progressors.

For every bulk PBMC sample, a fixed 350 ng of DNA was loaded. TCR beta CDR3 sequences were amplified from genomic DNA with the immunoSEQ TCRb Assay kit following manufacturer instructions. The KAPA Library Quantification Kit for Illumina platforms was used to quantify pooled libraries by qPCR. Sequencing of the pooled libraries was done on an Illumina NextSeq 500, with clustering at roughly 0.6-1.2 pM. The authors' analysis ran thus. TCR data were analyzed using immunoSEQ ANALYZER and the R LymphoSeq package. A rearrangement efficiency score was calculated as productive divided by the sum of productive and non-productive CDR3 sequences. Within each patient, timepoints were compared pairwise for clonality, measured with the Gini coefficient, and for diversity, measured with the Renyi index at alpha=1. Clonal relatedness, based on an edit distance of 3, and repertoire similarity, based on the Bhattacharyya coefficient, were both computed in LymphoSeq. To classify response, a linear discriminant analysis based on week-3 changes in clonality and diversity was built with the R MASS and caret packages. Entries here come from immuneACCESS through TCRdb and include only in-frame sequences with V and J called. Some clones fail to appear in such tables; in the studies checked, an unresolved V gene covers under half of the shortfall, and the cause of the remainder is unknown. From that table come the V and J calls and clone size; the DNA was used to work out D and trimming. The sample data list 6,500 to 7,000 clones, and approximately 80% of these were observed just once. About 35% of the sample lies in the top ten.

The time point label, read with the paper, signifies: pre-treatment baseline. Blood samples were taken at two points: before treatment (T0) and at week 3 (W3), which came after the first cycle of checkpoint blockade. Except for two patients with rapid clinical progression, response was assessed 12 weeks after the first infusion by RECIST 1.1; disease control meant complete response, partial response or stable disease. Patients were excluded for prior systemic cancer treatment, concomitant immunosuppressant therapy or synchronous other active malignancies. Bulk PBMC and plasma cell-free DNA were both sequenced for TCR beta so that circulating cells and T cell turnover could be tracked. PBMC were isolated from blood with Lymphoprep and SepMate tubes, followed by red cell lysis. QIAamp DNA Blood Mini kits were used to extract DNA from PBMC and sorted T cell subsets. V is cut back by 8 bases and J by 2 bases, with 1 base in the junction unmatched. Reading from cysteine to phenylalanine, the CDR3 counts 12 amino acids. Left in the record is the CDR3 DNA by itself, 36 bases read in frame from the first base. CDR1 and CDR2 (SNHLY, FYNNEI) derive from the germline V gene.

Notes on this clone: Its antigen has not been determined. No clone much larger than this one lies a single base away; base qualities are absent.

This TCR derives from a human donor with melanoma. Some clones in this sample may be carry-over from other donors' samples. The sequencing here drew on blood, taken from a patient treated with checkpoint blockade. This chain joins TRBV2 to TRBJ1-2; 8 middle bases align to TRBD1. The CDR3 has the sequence CASRDRNYGYTF. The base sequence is TGTGCCAGCCGGGACAGGAACTATGGCTACACCTTC. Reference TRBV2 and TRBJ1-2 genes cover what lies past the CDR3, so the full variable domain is EPEVTQTPSHQVTQMGQEVILRCVPISNHLYFYWYRQILGQKVEFLVSFYNNEISEKSEIFDDQFSVERPDGSNFTLKIRSTKLEDSAMYFCASRDRNYGYTFGSGTRLTVV.